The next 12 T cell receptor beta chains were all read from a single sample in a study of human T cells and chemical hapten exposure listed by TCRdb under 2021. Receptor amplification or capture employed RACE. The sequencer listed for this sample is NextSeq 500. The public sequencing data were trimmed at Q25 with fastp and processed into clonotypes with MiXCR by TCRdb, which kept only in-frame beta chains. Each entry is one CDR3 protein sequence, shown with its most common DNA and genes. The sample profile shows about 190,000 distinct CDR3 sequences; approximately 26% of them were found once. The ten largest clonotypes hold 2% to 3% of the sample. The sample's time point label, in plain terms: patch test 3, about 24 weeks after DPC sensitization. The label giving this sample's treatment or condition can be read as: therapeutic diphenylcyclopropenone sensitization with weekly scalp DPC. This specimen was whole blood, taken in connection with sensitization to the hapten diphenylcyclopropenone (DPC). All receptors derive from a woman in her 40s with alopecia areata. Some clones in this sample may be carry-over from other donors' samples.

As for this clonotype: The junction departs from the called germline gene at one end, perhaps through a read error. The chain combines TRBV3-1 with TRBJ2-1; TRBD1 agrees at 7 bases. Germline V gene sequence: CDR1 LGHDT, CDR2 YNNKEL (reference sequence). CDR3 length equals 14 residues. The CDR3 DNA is TGTGCCAGCACCCAAAGGGGGCTCCTCAATGAGCAGTTCTTC. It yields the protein CASTQRGLLNEQFF.

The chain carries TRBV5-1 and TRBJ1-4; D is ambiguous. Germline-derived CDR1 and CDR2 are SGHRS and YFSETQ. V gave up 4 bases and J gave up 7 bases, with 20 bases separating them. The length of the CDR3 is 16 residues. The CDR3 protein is CASSGRTGRDREKLFF. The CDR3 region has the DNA TGCGCCAGCAGCGGCCGGACTGGAAGAGATCGTGAAAAACTGTTTTTT.

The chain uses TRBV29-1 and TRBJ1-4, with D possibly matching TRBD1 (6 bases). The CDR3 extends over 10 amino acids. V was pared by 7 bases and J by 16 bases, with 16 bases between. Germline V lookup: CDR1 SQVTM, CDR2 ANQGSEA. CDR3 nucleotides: TGCAGCGCCGGACAGTCGATTCAGTTTTTT. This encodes CSAGQSIQFF.

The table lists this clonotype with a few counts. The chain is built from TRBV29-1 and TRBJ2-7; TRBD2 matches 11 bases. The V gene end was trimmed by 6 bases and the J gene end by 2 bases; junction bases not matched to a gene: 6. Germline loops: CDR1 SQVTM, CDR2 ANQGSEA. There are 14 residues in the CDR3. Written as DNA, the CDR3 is TGCAGCGTGGGAGGGACTAGCGGAGCCTACGAGCAGTACTTC. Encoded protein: CSVGGTSGAYEQYF.

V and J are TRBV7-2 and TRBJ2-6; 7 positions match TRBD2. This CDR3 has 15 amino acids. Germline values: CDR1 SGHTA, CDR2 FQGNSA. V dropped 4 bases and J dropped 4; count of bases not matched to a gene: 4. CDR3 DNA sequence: TGTGCCAGCAGCTGGGGGGGAATGGGGGCCAACGTCCTGACTTTC. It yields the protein CASSWGGMGANVLTF.

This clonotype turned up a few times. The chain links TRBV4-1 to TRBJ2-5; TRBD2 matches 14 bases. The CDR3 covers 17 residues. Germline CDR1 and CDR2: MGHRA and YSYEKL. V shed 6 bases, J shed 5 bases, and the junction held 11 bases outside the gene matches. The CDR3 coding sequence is TGCGCCAGCAGTCTGCATCCGGGACTAGCGGGAGACGAGACCCAGTACTTC. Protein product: CASSLHPGLAGDETQYF.

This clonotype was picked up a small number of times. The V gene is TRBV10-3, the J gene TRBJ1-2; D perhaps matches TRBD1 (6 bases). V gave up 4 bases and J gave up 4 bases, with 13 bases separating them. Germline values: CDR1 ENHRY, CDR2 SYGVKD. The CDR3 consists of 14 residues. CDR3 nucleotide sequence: TGTGCCATCAGTGTGTCGGACAGCGGCTATGGCTACACCTTC. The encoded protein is CAISVSDSGYGYTF.

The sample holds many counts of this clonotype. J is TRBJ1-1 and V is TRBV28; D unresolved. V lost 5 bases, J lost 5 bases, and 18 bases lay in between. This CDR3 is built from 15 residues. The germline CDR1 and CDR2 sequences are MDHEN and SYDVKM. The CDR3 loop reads CASSPLGGVGTEAFF. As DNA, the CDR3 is TGTGCCAGCAGTCCCCTTGGAGGAGTCGGGACTGAAGCTTTCTTT.

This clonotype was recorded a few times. The CDR3 reads CASSLEGGSTGELFF. CDR3 DNA: TGTGCCAGCAGCTTAGAAGGGGGGAGCACCGGGGAGCTGTTTTTT. The chain is built from TRBV7-6 and TRBJ2-2, with D perhaps being TRBD1 or TRBD2 (6 bases each). There are 15 residues in the CDR3. Between the trimmed V and J ends, which lost 1 base and 4 bases, there was a span of 10 bases. Germline loops: CDR1 SGHVS, CDR2 FNYEAQ. Looking up the rest from reference TRBV7-6 and TRBJ2-2 gives the full variable domain: GAGVSQSPRYKVTKRGQDVALRCDPISGHVSLYWYRQALGQGPEFLTYFNYEAQQDKSGLPNDRFSAERPEGSISTLTIQRTEQRDSAMYRCASSLEGGSTGELFFGEGSRLTVL.

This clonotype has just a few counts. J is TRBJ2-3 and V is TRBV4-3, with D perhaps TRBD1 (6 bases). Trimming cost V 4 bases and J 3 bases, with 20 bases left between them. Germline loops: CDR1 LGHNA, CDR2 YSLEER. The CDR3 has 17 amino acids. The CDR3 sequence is CASSLEASGVGTDTQYF. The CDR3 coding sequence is TGCGCCAGCAGCCTCGAGGCCTCAGGGGTAGGGACAGATACGCAGTATTTT.

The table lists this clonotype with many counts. CDR3 nucleotide sequence: TGCGCCAGCAGCTGGGGGACAGAGTCTAACTATGGCTACACCTTC. Translating it yields CASSWGTESNYGYTF. V and J are TRBV5-1 and TRBJ1-2; TRBD1 aligns across 7 bases. Trimming at V came to 3 bases and at J to 0 bases, leaving 5 bases not matched to a gene. There are 15 residues in the CDR3. The germline V gene has CDR1 SGHRS and CDR2 YFSETQ. The variable domain in full, completed from reference TRBV5-1 and TRBJ1-2, reads KAGVTQTPRYLIKTRGQQVTLSCSPISGHRSVSWYQQTPGQGLQFLFEYFSETQRNKGNFPGRFSGRQFSNSRSEMNVSTLELGDSALYLCASSWGTESNYGYTFGSGTRLTVV.

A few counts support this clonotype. The CDR3 DNA follows: TGTGCCAGCAGCTTTGTGGGAGCGGGAGGGAATGAGCAGTTCTTC. Translated, it gives CASSFVGAGGNEQFF. The chain couples TRBV7-2 to TRBJ2-1; the match to TRBD2 covers 10 bases. The CDR3 loop spans 15 amino acids. Losses at the gene ends were 3 bases for V and 7 bases for J; bases not matched to a gene: 6. The germline CDR1 and CDR2 sequences are SGHTA and FQGNSA.